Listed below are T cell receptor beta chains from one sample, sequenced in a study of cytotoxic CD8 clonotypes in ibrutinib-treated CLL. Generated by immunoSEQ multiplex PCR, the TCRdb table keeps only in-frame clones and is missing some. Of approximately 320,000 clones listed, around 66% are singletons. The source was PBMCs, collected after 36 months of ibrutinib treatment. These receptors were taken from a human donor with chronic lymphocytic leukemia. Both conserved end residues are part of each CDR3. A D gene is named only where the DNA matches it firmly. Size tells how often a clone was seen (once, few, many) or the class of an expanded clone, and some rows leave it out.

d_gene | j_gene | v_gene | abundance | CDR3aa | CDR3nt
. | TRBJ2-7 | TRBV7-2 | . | CASSLMGDYEQYF | TGTGCCAGCAGCTTGATGGGGGACTACGAGCAGTACTTC
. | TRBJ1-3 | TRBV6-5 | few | CASSPSSPGNTIYF | TGTGCCAGCAGCCCGTCGAGCCCTGGAAACACCATATATTTT
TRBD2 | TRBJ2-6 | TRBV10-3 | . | CAISGTSGVFSGANVLTF | TGTGCCATCAGTGGGACTAGCGGGGTTTTCTCTGGGGCCAACGTCCTGACTTTC
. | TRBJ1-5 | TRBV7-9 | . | CASSLALQGGNQPQHF | TGTGCCAGCAGCTTAGCGTTACAGGGCGGGAATCAGCCCCAGCATTTT
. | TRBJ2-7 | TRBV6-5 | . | CASKRSGISYEQYF | TGTGCCAGCAAACGCTCAGGGATCTCCTACGAGCAGTACTTC
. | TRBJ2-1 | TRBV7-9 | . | CASSLRTTTFSYNEQFF | TGTGCCAGCAGCTTAAGGACTACCACCTTCTCCTACAATGAGCAGTTCTTC
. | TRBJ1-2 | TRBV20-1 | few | CSARDLIGYTF | TGCAGTGCTAGAGACCTGATTGGCTACACCTTC
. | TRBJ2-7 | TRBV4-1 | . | CASSQDYGQHLFPTKGQYF | TGCGCCAGCAGCCAAGATTACGGACAGCATCTTTTCCCTACGAAGGGGCAGTACTTC
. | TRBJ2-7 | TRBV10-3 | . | CAISESNPGYSYEQYF | TGTGCCATCAGTGAGTCAAACCCAGGGTACTCCTACGAGCAGTACTTC
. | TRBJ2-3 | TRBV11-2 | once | CASYWGGGRLTQYF | TGTGCCAGCTATTGGGGTGGGGGTCGCCTTACGCAGTATTTT
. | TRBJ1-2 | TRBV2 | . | CASSIPGRRTGYTF | TGTGCCAGCAGTATCCCCGGGCGCCGCACGGGCTACACCTTC
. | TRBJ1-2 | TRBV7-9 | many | CASSLGWDPLHTF | TGTGCCAGCAGCTTAGGTTGGGACCCTCTACACACCTTC
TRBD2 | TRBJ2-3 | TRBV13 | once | CASRLGGDLTRTQYF | TGTGCCAGCAGGCTTGGGGGGGATTTGACACGGACGCAGTATTTT
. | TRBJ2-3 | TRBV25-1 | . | CASSESKSSPTDTQYF | TGTGCCAGCAGTGAATCTAAGTCTAGCCCAACAGATACGCAGTATTTT
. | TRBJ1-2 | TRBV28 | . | CASSLDPGTQYGYTF | TGTGCCAGCAGTTTAGACCCCGGGACGCAATATGGCTACACCTTC
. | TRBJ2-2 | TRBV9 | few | CASSVNPNTGELFF | TGTGCCAGCAGCGTAAACCCGAACACCGGGGAGCTGTTTTTT
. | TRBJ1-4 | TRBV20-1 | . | CSASEKLFF | TGCAGTGCTAGTGAAAAACTGTTTTTT
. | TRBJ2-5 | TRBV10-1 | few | CASSGVLQETQYF | TGCGCCAGCAGTGGGGTGTTACAAGAGACCCAGTACTTC
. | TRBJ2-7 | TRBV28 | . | CASSPGPSYEQYF | TGTGCCAGCAGCCCAGGGCCCTCTTATGAGCAGTACTTC
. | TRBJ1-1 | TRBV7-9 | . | CASSLPINTEAFF | TGTGCCAGCAGCCTTCCTATTAACACTGAAGCTTTCTTT
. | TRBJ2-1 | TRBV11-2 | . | CASSSRLPDNEQFF | TGTGCCAGCAGCTCTCGACTCCCCGACAATGAGCAGTTCTTC
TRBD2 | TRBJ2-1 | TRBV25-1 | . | CASSLADEQFF | TGTGCCAGCAGTCTAGCGGATGAGCAGTTCTTC
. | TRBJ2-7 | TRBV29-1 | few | CSVGQTYGYEQYF | TGCAGCGTTGGACAGACTTATGGTTACGAGCAGTACTTC
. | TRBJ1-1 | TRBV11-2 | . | CASSLDRVNTEAFF | TGTGCCAGCAGCTTAGACAGGGTGAACACTGAAGCTTTCTTT
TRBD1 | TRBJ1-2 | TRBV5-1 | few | CASSPGEGARGYTF | TGCGCCAGCAGCCCCGGGGAGGGGGCGCGAGGCTACACCTTC
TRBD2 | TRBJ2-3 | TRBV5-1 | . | CASSLITSGLPTDTQYF | TGCGCCAGCAGCCTAATTACTAGCGGGCTTCCCACAGATACGCAGTATTTT
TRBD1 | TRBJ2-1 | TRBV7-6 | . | CASSLTTGGYNEQFF | TGTGCCAGCAGCTTGACGACAGGGGGCTACAATGAGCAGTTCTTC
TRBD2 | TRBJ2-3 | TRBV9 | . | CASSARDYGTDTQYF | TGTGCCAGCAGTGCCCGGGACTACGGCACAGATACGCAGTATTTT
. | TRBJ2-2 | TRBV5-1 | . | CASSIGAGGELFF | TGCGCCAGCAGCATCGGGGCTGGCGGGGAGCTGTTTTTT
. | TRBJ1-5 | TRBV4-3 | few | CASSQQVLAGQPQHF | TGCGCCAGCAGCCAACAGGTTCTCGCAGGGCAGCCCCAGCATTTT
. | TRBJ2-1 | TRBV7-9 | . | CASSPQGGPNEQFF | TGTGCCAGCAGCCCCCAGGGAGGTCCCAATGAGCAGTTCTTC
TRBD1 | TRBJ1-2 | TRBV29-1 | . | CSVGLSPGQGNYGYTF | TGCAGCGTTGGCCTCTCCCCGGGACAGGGGAACTATGGCTACACCTTC
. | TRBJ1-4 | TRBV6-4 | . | CASRPPRATNEKLFF | TGTGCCAGCAGGCCCCCCAGGGCAACTAATGAAAAACTGTTTTTT
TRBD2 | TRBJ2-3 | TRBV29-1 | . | CSMTASGMVDTQYF | TGCAGTATGACGGCTAGCGGGATGGTAGATACGCAGTATTTT
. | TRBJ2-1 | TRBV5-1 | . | CASSFMTNEQFF | TGCGCCAGCAGCTTCATGACCAATGAGCAGTTCTTC
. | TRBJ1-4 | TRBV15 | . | CATSRESMRDEKLFF | TGTGCCACCAGCAGAGAGTCAATGAGGGATGAAAAACTGTTTTTT
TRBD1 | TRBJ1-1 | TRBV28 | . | CASSPGGWGTEAFF | TGTGCCAGCAGCCCAGGGGGCTGGGGCACTGAAGCTTTCTTT
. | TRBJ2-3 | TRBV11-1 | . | CASGTQYTDTQYF | TGTGCCAGCGGTACTCAATACACAGATACGCAGTATTTT
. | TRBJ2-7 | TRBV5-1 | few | CASSFSGEQYF | TGCGCCAGCAGCTTCAGTGGCGAGCAGTACTTC
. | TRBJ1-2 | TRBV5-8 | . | CASSPRHRTARGYTF | TGTGCCAGCAGCCCCCGGCACAGGACCGCCCGGGGCTACACCTTC